Below, 5 T cell receptor beta chains from the same sample are listed, as sequenced in a study of response to subunit inactivated influenza vaccine. TCRdb called the RT-PCR reads again in MiXCR, with one record for every CDR3 protein. The sample records approximately 200,000 distinct CDR3 sequences, under 15% being singletons. Material: CD8+ T cells sorted from PBMCs, obtained approximately 5 days after vaccination. These TCRs come from a man aged 45 to 65 who received an inactivated influenza vaccine.

The table lists this clonotype with a few counts. The genes are TRBV6-1 and TRBJ1-2; no clear D gene. CDR1 and CDR2 from the germline V gene are MNHNS and SASEGT. V was cut by 7 bases and J by 4 bases, with 16 bases left in between. The CDR3 sequence is 14 residues long. CDR3 residues: CASMRTGGTYGYTF. The CDR3 DNA is TGTGCCAGCATGCGGACGGGAGGCACCTATGGCTACACCTTC.

This chain uses TRBV7-9 with TRBJ1-2, with D possibly being TRBD1 (5 bases). Looked up from germline, CDR1 is SEHNR and CDR2 is FQNEAQ (reference sequence). With 1 base removed from V and 5 bases from J, the gap between germline ends came to 14 bases. CDR3 length equals 15 residues. Written as DNA, the CDR3 is TGTGCCAGCAGCTTAGGGCAGGGTCATCAATATGGCTACACCTTC. Its translation: CASSLGQGHQYGYTF. The full variable domain, with the rest looked up from reference TRBV7-9 and TRBJ1-2, is DTGVSQNPRHKITKRGQNVTFRCDPISEHNRLYWYRQTLGQGPEFLTYFQNEAQLEKSRLLSDRFSAERPKGSFSTLEIQRTEQGDSAMYLCASSLGQGHQYGYTFGSGTRLTVV.

The V call is TRBV10-3, the J call TRBJ2-7, with 14 bases aligning to TRBD2. This CDR3 has 14 residues. Trimming took 6 bases from V and 7 from J; bases not matched to a gene: 5. In germline, CDR1 is ENHRY, CDR2 SYGVKD. The DNA for the CDR3 is TGTGCCATCAGGCCGGGACTAGCGGGAGTTGAGCAGTACTTC. Amino acids: CAIRPGLAGVEQYF.

About this clonotype itself: A much larger clone sits a single nucleotide away, making a read error possible. The V call is TRBV20-1, the J call TRBJ2-7; the D gene is possibly TRBD1 (5 bases). CDR1 and CDR2 from the germline V gene are DFQATT and SNEGSKA (reference sequence). The CDR3 is 13 residues long. CDR3 in amino acids: CGARGVRAYEQYF. As DNA, the CDR3 is TGCGGTGCTAGAGGTGTCAGGGCCTACGAGCAGTACTTC.

The table lists this clonotype with a few counts. CDR3 protein: CASSQGMAGEQYF. For the CDR3, the DNA is TGCGCCAGCAGCCAGGGAATGGCCGGCGAGCAGTACTTC. The chain joins TRBV4-3 to TRBJ2-7; D gene uncertain. Germline V gene lookup returns CDR1 LGHNA and CDR2 YSLEER. The CDR3 has 13 amino acids. V lost 3 bases and J 6 bases, leaving 12 bases between the germline ends.